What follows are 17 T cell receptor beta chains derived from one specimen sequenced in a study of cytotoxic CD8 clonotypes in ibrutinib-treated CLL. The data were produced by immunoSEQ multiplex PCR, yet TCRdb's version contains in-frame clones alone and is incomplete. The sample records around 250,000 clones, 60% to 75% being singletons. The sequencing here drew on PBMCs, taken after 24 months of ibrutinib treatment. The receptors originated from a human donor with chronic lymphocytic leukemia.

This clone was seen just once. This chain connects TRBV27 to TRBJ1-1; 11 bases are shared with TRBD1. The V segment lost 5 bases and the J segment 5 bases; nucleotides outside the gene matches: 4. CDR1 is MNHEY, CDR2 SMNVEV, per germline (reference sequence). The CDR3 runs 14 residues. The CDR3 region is CASSPGTGGTEAFF. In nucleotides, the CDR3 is TGTGCCAGCAGTCCCGGGACAGGGGGGACTGAAGCTTTCTTT.

CDR3 residues: CASSTTGSLWEQYF. The CDR3 DNA sequence: TGTGCCAGCAGTACGACAGGCTCCCTTTGGGAGCAGTACTTC. V gene TRBV28 combines with J gene TRBJ2-7; D may be TRBD1 (6 bases). Trimming removed 5 bases at V and 7 bases at J, with 18 bases between. Germline CDR1 and CDR2: MDHEN and SYDVKM. This CDR3 has 14 residues.

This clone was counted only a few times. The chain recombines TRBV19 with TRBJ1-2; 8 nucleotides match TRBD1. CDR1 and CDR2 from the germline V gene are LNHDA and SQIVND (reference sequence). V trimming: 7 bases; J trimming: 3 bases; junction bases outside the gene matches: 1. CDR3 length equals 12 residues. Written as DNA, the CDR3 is TGTGCCAGTAAGGACAGGGACTATGGCTACACCTTC. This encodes CASKDRDYGYTF. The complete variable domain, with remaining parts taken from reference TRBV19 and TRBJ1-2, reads DGGITQSPKYLFRKEGQNVTLSCEQNLNHDAMYWYRQDPGQGLRLIYYSQIVNDFQKGDIAEGYSVSREKKESFPLTVTSAQKNPTAFYLCASKDRDYGYTFGSGTRLTVV.

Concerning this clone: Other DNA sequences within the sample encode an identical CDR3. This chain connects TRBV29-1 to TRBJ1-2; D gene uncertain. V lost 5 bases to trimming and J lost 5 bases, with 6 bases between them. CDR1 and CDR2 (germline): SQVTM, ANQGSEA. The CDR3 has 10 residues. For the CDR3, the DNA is TGCAGCGTTTTTCAATATGGCTACACCTTC. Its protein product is CSVFQYGYTF.

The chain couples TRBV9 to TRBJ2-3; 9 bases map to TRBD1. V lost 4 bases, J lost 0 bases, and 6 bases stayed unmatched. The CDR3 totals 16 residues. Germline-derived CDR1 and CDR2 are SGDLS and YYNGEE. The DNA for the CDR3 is TGTGCCAGCAGCTTGACAGGGGGGATTAGCACAGATACGCAGTATTTT. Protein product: CASSLTGGISTDTQYF.

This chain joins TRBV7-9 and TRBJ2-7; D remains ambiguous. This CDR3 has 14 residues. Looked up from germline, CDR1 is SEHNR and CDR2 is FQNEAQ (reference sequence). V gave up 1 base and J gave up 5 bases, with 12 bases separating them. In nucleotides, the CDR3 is TGTGCCAGCAGCTTAGAAGCCAGCGTGCACGAGCAGTACTTC. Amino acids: CASSLEASVHEQYF.

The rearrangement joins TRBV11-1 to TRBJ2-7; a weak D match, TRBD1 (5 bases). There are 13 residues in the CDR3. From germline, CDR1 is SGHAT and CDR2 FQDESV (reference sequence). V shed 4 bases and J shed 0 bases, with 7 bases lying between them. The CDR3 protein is CASSSGISYEQYF. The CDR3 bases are TGTGCCAGCAGCTCAGGGATCTCCTACGAGCAGTACTTC.

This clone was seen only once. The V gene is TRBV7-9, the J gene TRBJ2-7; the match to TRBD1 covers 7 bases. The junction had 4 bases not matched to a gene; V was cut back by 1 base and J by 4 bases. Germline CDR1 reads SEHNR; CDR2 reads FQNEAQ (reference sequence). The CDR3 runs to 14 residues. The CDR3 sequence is CASSLGQGVYEQYF. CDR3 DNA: TGTGCCAGCAGCTTAGGTCAGGGGGTTTACGAGCAGTACTTC.

The CDR3 DNA reads as TGCAGTGCTAGAGTTGCGCTCGAGCAGTACTTC. Translation: CSARVALEQYF. The gene calls are TRBV20-1 and TRBJ2-7; D gene unclear. The germline V gene has CDR1 DFQATT and CDR2 SNEGSKA (reference sequence). The V gene lost 1 base and the J gene lost 6 bases, with 7 bases spanning the gap. The CDR3 is 11 amino acids.

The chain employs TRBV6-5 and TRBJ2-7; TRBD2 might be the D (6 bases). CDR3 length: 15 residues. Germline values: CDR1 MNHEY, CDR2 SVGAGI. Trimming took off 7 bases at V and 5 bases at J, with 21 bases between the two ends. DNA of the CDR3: TGTGCCAGCAATTCGTTCCGGGACTGGTTGCACGAGCAGTACTTC. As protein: CASNSFRDWLHEQYF.

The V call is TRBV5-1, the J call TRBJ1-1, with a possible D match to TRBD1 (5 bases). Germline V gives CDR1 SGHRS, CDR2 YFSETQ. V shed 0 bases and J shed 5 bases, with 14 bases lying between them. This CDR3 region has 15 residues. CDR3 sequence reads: CASSLGVGEGTEAFF. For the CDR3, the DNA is TGCGCCAGCAGCTTGGGGGTAGGGGAGGGTACTGAAGCTTTCTTT.

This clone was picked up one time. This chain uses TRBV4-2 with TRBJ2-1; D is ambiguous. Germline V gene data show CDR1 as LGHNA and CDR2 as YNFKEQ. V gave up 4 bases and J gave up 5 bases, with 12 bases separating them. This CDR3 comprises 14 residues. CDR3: CASSLLTENNEQFF. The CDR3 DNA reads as TGTGCCAGCAGCCTCTTGACTGAGAACAATGAGCAGTTCTTC.

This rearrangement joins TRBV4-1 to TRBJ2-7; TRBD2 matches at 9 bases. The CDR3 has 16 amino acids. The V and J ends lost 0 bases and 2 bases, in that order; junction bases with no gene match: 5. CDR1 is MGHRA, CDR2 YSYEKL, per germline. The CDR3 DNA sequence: TGCGCCAGCAGCCAAGAGGGAGCGGGAGGCGCCTACGAGCAGTACTTC. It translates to CASSQEGAGGAYEQYF.

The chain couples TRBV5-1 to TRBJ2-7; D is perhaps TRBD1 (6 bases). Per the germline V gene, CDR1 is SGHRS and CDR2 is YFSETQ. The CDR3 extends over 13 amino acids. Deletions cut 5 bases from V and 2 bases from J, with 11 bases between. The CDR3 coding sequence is TGCGCCAGCAGTTTGACAGGACCCTACGAGCAGTACTTC. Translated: CASSLTGPYEQYF.

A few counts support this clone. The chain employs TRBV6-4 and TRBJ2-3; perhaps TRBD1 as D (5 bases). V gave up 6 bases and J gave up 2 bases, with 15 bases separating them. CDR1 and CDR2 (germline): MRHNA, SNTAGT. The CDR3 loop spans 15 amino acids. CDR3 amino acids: CASSVDSLHTDTQYF. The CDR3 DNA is TGTGCCAGCAGCGTCGACAGCCTGCACACAGATACGCAGTATTTT.

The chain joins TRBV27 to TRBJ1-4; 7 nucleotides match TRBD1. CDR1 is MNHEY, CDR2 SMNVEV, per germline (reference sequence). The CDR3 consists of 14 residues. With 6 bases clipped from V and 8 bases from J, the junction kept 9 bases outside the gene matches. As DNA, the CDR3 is TGTGCCAGCAGCAAACGGGGACAGCCCGAAAAACTGTTTTTT. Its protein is CASSKRGQPEKLFF.

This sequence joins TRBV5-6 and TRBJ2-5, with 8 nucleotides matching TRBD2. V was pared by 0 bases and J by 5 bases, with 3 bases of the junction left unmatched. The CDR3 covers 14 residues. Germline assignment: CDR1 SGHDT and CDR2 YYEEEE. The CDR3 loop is CASSLAAGDETQYF. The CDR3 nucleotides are TGTGCCAGCAGCTTGGCAGCGGGAGACGAGACCCAGTACTTC.